This T cell receptor (beta chain) was observed in a study of shared clonotypes between healthy human individuals. Findings and caveats of the study: Generally, naive subsets came out with larger estimated richness than memory subsets. It was expected that sequencing depth would affect clonotype sharing among donors.

Evenly divided among several immunoSEQ plates was the genomic DNA of each subset. The assay was immunoSEQ multiplex PCR, and TCRdb's table has in-frame clones only and misses some. Here the sample spans 2 million to 2.5 million clones, under 97% being singletons. This CDR3 has 14 amino acids. Trimming left V 0 bases short and J 4 bases short, with 7 bases between. Looked up from germline, CDR1 is SGHRS and CDR2 is YFSETQ. Concerning this clone itself: The antigen remains unidentified.

The sample was naive CD4+ T cells sorted from blood. Specified subset: CD45RA+ positively selected. The chain employs TRBV5-1 and TRBJ1-4; D might be TRBD1 (6 bases). The TCR comes from a man aged 18 to 35 in good health. The CDR3: CASSLGTVNEKLFF. In DNA, the CDR3 is TGCGCCAGCAGCTTGGGGACAGTTAATGAAAAACTGTTTTTT.